This T cell receptor (beta chain) was sequenced during a study of CD8+CD57+ T cells in acquired aplastic anemia. Study as a whole: Yields of DNA that came from sorted CD4+ and CD8+ cells averaged approximately 3.5 ug. Notes on the study in general: CD8+ Simpson's diversity did not differ significantly between patients and controls. Patients had twenty-nine CD8+ CDR3 sequences in common with controls (the shared set).

Looked up from germline, CDR1 is MNHEY and CDR2 is SVGEGT. The CDR3 has 14 amino acids. Profiles of TCR beta VDJ and CDR3 were generated from a genomic DNA template. Each CDR3 protein gets one entry after TCRdb re-called the reads with MiXCR. This table has just over 450,000 distinct CDR3 sequences, roughly a third appearing once. In patients chosen for sequencing, flow cytometry had shown CD8+CD57+ cell expansion. Patients were untreated when blood was sampled. Of note for this clonotype: What it binds is not known. The junction differs from germline at one of its ends, possibly a read error.

The chain has TRBV6-2 or TRBV6-3 and TRBJ1-2; possible D gene TRBD1, 5 bases. This TCR was sampled from a human donor with aplastic anemia. The sample comprised sorted CD4+, CD8+, or CD8+CD57+ T cells (not recorded which) from PBMCs. CDR3 in amino acids: CAGSPGRTNYGYTF. The CDR3 DNA follows: TGTGCCGGCAGTCCGGGACGGACTAACTATGGCTACACCTTC.